The 11 T cell receptor beta chains in this list originate from one sample, sequenced in a study of post-analysis software for immune sequencing data. Whole-study results and caveats: Included in a set of about 5 TRBV segments more frequent in patients than controls were TRBV5-6, TRBV5-1 and TRBV20-1.

Presence of unique molecular identifiers characterized the TCR beta cDNA libraries. MiXCR, applied by TCRdb to the PCR reads, yields one record per CDR3 protein. The sample carries about 540,000 distinct CDR3 sequences, about a third recorded once. These receptors' targets are unknown. The sample was blood. The source of these receptors is a girl aged 2-17 years with multiple sclerosis.

This clonotype was counted a few times. The chain joins TRBV28 to TRBJ1-1, with 7 positions matching TRBD1. This CDR3 is 14 amino acids long. Trimming at V came to 5 bases and at J to 6 bases, leaving 9 bases not matched to a gene. Per germline, CDR1 MDHEN and CDR2 SYDVKM. CDR3 sequence reads: CASSPRSGGSEAFF. The DNA of the CDR3 is TGTGCCAGCAGTCCACGGTCAGGGGGGTCTGAAGCTTTCTTT. The variable domain in full, completed from reference TRBV28 and TRBJ1-1, reads DVKVTQSSRYLVKRTGEKVFLECVQDMDHENMFWYRQDPGLGLRLIYFSYDVKMKEKGDIPEGYSVSREKKERFSLILESASTNQTSMYLCASSPRSGGSEAFFGQGTRLTVV.

This chain links TRBV3-1 with TRBJ2-3; D uncertain. Germline V lookup: CDR1 LGHDT, CDR2 YNNKEL (reference sequence). Trimming cost V 2 bases and J 5 bases, with 8 bases left between them. The CDR3 totals 13 residues. Here the CDR3 DNA reads TGTGCCAGCAGCCAATTTCCCGGAGATACGCAGTATTTT. It is translated as CASSQFPGDTQYF.

This clonotype has only a few counts. CDR3 sequence reads: CASSSAGLAGFYNEQFF. The CDR3 coding sequence is TGTGCCAGCAGCTCCGCTGGACTAGCGGGGTTTTACAATGAGCAGTTCTTC. This chain joins TRBV7-2 and TRBJ2-1; 12 nucleotides match TRBD2. Germline V gene lookup returns CDR1 SGHTA and CDR2 FQGNSA. The CDR3 is 17 amino acids. The junction had 8 bases not matched to a gene; V was cut back by 4 bases and J by 4 bases. Drawing the rest from reference TRBV7-2 and TRBJ2-1, the complete variable domain is GAGVSQSPSNKVTEKGKDVELRCDPISGHTALYWYRQSLGQGLEFLIYFQGNSAPDKSGLPSDRFSAERTGGSVSTLTIQRTQQEDSAVYLCASSSAGLAGFYNEQFFGPGTRLTVL.

The V gene is TRBV21-1, the J gene TRBJ1-1; the D call in the table, TRBD1, was not verified against the DNA. TRBV21-1 is a listed pseudogene. This CDR3 is 14 amino acids long. The CDR3 loop is CASSMVRANTEAFF. The CDR3 coding sequence is TGTGCCAGCAGCATGGTCAGGGCGAACACTGAAGCTTTCTTT.

This clonotype was observed a handful of times. V usage is TRBV29-1 and J usage is TRBJ2-2; tentative D call: TRBD1 (7 bases). Trimming removed 4 bases at V and 8 bases at J, with 17 bases between. Germline CDR1 SQVTM, CDR2 ANQGSEA. This CDR3 is built from 14 residues. The CDR3 protein is CSVVQGGFTGELFF. CDR3 coding DNA: TGCAGCGTTGTCCAGGGGGGCTTTACTGGGGAGCTGTTTTTT.

The chain employs TRBV13 and TRBJ2-3, with a tentative D call TRBD2 (6 bases). CDR1 is PRHDT and CDR2 is FYEKMQ in the germline V gene (reference sequence). This CDR3 has 18 amino acids. V lost 5 bases and J 6 bases, leaving 27 bases between the germline ends. The CDR3 reads CASSPTGGRGRLSDTQYF. The CDR3 DNA is TGTGCCAGCAGCCCAACGGGTGGGCGGGGACGTCTTAGCGATACGCAGTATTTT.

DNA for the CDR3: TGTGCCAGCAGCATCGCCACAGGGGGCCCAGAGACCCAGTACTTC. This sequence encodes CASSIATGGPETQYF. The rearrangement joins TRBV13 to TRBJ2-5; 9 bases are a match to TRBD1. The V and J ends lost 5 bases and 4 bases, in that order; junction bases with no gene match: 8. CDR3 length: 15 residues. Germline V gene sequence: CDR1 PRHDT, CDR2 FYEKMQ (reference sequence).

This clonotype came up once. The genes are TRBV12-3 or TRBV12-4 and TRBJ2-3, with TRBD2 as a possible D gene (6 bases). The CDR3 length is 17 residues. The V gene lost 4 bases and the J gene lost 3 bases, with 20 bases spanning the gap. CDR3 sequence (DNA): TGTGCCAGCAGTTCTCCGTTAGGAGGGGCTAGAACAGATACGCAGTATTTT. Translating gives CASSSPLGGARTDTQYF.

In this sample, this clonotype turned up a few times. The CDR3 nucleotides are TGTGCTAGCGGTCCCCAGGAGACTAGCACAGATACGCAGTATTTT. Amino acid sequence: CASGPQETSTDTQYF. The chain links TRBV12-5 to TRBJ2-3; D ambiguous. The V and J ends lost 9 bases and 0 bases respectively, with 16 bases between them. The CDR3 runs to 15 residues. CDR1 is LGHNT, CDR2 FRNRAP, per germline.

This chain uses TRBV20-1 with TRBJ2-5; 8 nucleotides align to TRBD2. Germline CDR1 is DFQATT and CDR2 is SNEGSKA (reference sequence). There are 13 residues in the CDR3. J lost 4 bases, V lost 5 bases, and 6 bases had no gene match. In DNA form, the CDR3 reads TGCAGTGCTCGGACTAGCTTTAGAGAGACCCAGTACTTC. Protein: CSARTSFRETQYF.

This clonotype was counted between two and nine times. J is TRBJ1-1 and V is TRBV6-1; D gene unclear. The germline V gene encodes CDR1 MNHNS and CDR2 SASEGT. Deletions cut 0 bases from V and 4 bases from J, with 9 bases between. CDR3 size: 14 residues. CDR3 loop: CASSEATRGTEAFF. The CDR3 nucleotides read TGTGCCAGCAGTGAAGCGACCCGGGGCACTGAAGCTTTCTTT.